Shown below are 17 T cell receptor beta chains from a single sample sequenced in a study of blood T cell repertoires in COVID-19. Assay: immunoSEQ multiplex PCR; the TCRdb copy retains only in-frame clones and omits some. The sample lists roughly 340,000 clones, more than 70% occurring once. Material for sequencing was PBMCs or T cells enriched from blood (not recorded which). These receptors came from a man between 35 and 55 years old in a cohort exposed to, infected with or recovered from COVID-19 (not recorded which).

This chain links TRBV28 with TRBJ2-3, with 9 bases identical to TRBD2. J lost 1 base, V lost 2 bases, and 4 bases had no gene match. The CDR3 spans 16 residues. Germline values: CDR1 MDHEN, CDR2 SYDVKM. The CDR3: CASSLAGGPGTDTQYF. The CDR3 nucleotides are TGTGCCAGCAGTTTAGCGGGAGGGCCTGGCACAGATACGCAGTATTTT.

J is TRBJ2-3 and V is TRBV5-5; D possibly corresponds to TRBD2 (6 bases). V lost 0 bases and J 4 bases, leaving 9 bases between the germline ends. The CDR3 consists of 14 residues. The germline gives CDR1 SGHKS, CDR2 YYEKEE (reference sequence). DNA for the CDR3: TGTGCCAGCAGCTTGGTTTTAGCGGCAGATACGCAGTATTTT. It codes for CASSLVLAADTQYF.

This chain joins TRBV29-1 and TRBJ2-1; D may be TRBD2 (5 bases). Trimming took 4 bases from V and 8 from J, leaving 12 bases between them. Germline-derived CDR1 and CDR2 are SQVTM and ANQGSEA. The CDR3 consists of 12 residues. CDR3 loop: CSVGNGRDEQFF. The CDR3 bases are TGCAGCGTTGGAAACGGGCGGGATGAGCAGTTCTTC.

This sequence joins TRBV18 and TRBJ2-7, with 7 bases lining up with TRBD1. The CDR3 is made up of 15 amino acids. Looked up from germline, CDR1 is KGHSH and CDR2 is LQKENI. V was clipped by 6 bases and J by 7 bases; unmatched bases: 15. The CDR3 reads CASSLLGQVVGEQYF. CDR3 bases: TGTGCCAGCTCGCTTCTCGGACAGGTCGTTGGAGAGCAGTACTTC.

The chain is built from TRBV7-9 and TRBJ2-3, with 10 bases fitting TRBD1. Losses at the gene ends were 5 bases for V and 3 bases for J; bases not matched to a gene: 5. The CDR3 sequence is 15 residues long. Looked up from germline, CDR1 is SEHNR and CDR2 is FQNEAQ (reference sequence). CDR3 residues: CASSPGQGRTDTQYF. CDR3 bases: TGTGCCAGCAGCCCGGGACAGGGGAGAACAGATACGCAGTATTTT.

This chain connects TRBV7-2 to TRBJ1-5, with 8 nucleotides matching TRBD1. This CDR3 comprises 14 residues. CDR1 is SGHTA and CDR2 is FQGNSA in the germline V gene. V dropped 6 bases and J dropped 5; count of bases not matched to a gene: 6. CDR3 sequence reads: CASSAGTGDQPQHF. The CDR3 DNA reads as TGTGCCAGCAGTGCCGGGACAGGAGATCAGCCCCAGCATTTT.

J is TRBJ2-7 and V is TRBV10-1; D is possibly TRBD2 (6 bases). V lost 4 bases, J lost 2 bases, and 12 bases lay in between. The CDR3 contains 14 residues. Germline lookup yields CDR1 WNHNN and CDR2 SYGVQD (reference sequence). The CDR3 nucleotides are TGCGCCAGCAGTGGTGGGAGGCCCCCCTACGAGCAGTACTTC. Residues: CASSGGRPPYEQYF.

The chain combines TRBV2 with TRBJ2-1, with 7 bases identical to TRBD2. V was pared by 6 bases and J by 7 bases, with 12 bases of the junction left unmatched. CDR1 and CDR2 (germline): SNHLY, FYNNEI. This CDR3 comprises 15 residues. The CDR3 protein is CASRATGTIINEQFF. The CDR3 DNA reads as TGTGCCAGCAGAGCCACCGGGACTATCATAAATGAGCAGTTCTTC.

The genes are TRBV5-1 and TRBJ1-6, with 7 bases matching TRBD1. V shed 3 bases and J 5 bases; nucleotides not matched to a gene: 5. This CDR3 spans 15 amino acids. Germline V lookup: CDR1 SGHRS, CDR2 YFSETQ. The CDR3 DNA sequence: TGCGCCAGCAGCTCCGGGGACAGCCATAATTCACCCCTCCACTTT. It is translated as CASSSGDSHNSPLHF.

The CDR3, as DNA: TGTGCCAGCAGCCCATTTGGGACAGGGGGTCGAAAAGAGACCCAGTACTTC. This gives the protein CASSPFGTGGRKETQYF. V and J are TRBV28 and TRBJ2-5; TRBD1 matches at 11 bases. The CDR3 extends over 17 amino acids. Trimming took 6 bases from V and 3 from J; bases not matched to a gene: 12. Germline V gene lookup returns CDR1 MDHEN and CDR2 SYDVKM.

The chain employs TRBV28 and TRBJ1-5; 10 bases are a match to TRBD1. The CDR3 has 16 residues. Looked up from germline, CDR1 is MDHEN and CDR2 is SYDVKM. Losses at the gene ends were 8 bases for V and 3 bases for J; bases not matched to a gene: 10. The CDR3 region is CASPPGQGVVNQPQHF. In DNA form, the CDR3 reads TGTGCCAGCCCCCCCGGACAGGGGGTTGTCAATCAGCCCCAGCATTTT. Combining the CDR3 with reference TRBV28 and TRBJ1-5 gives the whole variable domain DVKVTQSSRYLVKRTGEKVFLECVQDMDHENMFWYRQDPGLGLRLIYFSYDVKMKEKGDIPEGYSVSREKKERFSLILESASTNQTSMYLCASPPGQGVVNQPQHFGDGTRLSIL.

The gene calls are TRBV7-9 and TRBJ2-5, with 14 bases identical to TRBD2. CDR1 is SEHNR, CDR2 FQNEAQ, per germline (reference sequence). Trimming at V came to 0 bases and at J to 4 bases, leaving 10 bases not matched to a gene. This CDR3 is built from 19 residues. The CDR3 DNA reads as TGTGCCAGCAGCTTAGCGGGGACTAGCGGGAGAGGAGTACGAGAGACCCAGTACTTC. This encodes CASSLAGTSGRGVRETQYF. The variable domain in full, completed from reference TRBV7-9 and TRBJ2-5, reads DTGVSQNPRHKITKRGQNVTFRCDPISEHNRLYWYRQTLGQGPEFLTYFQNEAQLEKSRLLSDRFSAERPKGSFSTLEIQRTEQGDSAMYLCASSLAGTSGRGVRETQYFGPGTRLLVL.

V usage is TRBV4-1 and J usage is TRBJ2-3, with 10 bases lining up with TRBD2. After removal of 8 bases from V and 4 bases from J, the junction contained 6 bases not matched to a gene. The germline V gene encodes CDR1 MGHRA and CDR2 YSYEKL. This CDR3 contains 14 residues. The CDR3 bases are TGCGCCAGCCGGCAAGCGGGAGGGGCAGATACGCAGTATTTT. As protein: CASRQAGGADTQYF.

The chain is built from TRBV2 and TRBJ1-1, with a possible D match to TRBD1 (6 bases). CDR1 is SNHLY and CDR2 is FYNNEI in the germline V gene. The CDR3 is 14 amino acids. V dropped 3 bases and J dropped 4 bases, with 12 bases sitting between them. The CDR3 coding sequence is TGTGCCAGCAGTGAGGGGGGGCCGAGCACTGAAGCTTTCTTT. It specifies CASSEGGPSTEAFF.

V and J are TRBV6-5 and TRBJ1-5; 8 bases are shared with TRBD1. Germline V gene data show CDR1 as MNHEY and CDR2 as SVGAGI. After removal of 5 bases from V and 7 bases from J, the junction contained 10 bases not matched to a gene. The CDR3 is 15 residues long. For the CDR3, the DNA is TGTGCCAGCAGTACTGACAGGGGAGGTCGGCAGCCCCAGCATTTT. Protein sequence: CASSTDRGGRQPQHF.

The chain recombines TRBV2 with TRBJ2-2; a possible D gene is TRBD1 (6 bases). The germline gives CDR1 SNHLY, CDR2 FYNNEI. The germline V and J ends were trimmed by 10 bases and 7 bases, with 19 bases remaining between them. The CDR3 has 14 residues. This chain's CDR3 is CATRDTGFGGELFF. The CDR3 DNA sequence: TGTGCCACCCGGGACACCGGTTTTGGCGGGGAGCTGTTTTTT.

This chain links TRBV5-5 with TRBJ1-6; no clear D gene. From germline, CDR1 is SGHKS and CDR2 YYEKEE (reference sequence). The CDR3 totals 13 residues. Trimming stripped 2 bases from V and 6 bases from J, with 6 bases between. The CDR3 region has the DNA TGTGCCAGCAGCTTATCCGTTAATTCACCCCTCCACTTT. It codes for CASSLSVNSPLHF.